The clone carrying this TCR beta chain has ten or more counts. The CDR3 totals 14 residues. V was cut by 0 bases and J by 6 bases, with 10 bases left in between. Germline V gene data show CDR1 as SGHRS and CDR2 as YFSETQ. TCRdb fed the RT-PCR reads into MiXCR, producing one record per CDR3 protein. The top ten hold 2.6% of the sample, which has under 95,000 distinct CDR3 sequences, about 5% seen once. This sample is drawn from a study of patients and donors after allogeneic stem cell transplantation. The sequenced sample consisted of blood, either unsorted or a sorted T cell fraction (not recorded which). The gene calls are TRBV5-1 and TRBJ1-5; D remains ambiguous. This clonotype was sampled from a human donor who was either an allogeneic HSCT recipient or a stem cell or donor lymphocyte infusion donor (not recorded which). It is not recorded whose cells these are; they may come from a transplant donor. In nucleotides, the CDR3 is TGCGCCAGCAGCTTGGGAGGGATCGGTCAGCCCCAGCATTTT. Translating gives CASSLGGIGQPQHF. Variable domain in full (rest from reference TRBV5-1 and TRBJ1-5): KAGVTQTPRYLIKTRGQQVTLSCSPISGHRSVSWYQQTPGQGLQFLFEYFSETQRNKGNFPGRFSGRQFSNSRSEMNVSTLELGDSALYLCASSLGGIGQPQHFGDGTRLSIL.